A selection of T cell receptor beta chains follows, all from one sample in a study of T cell clonotyping in hematopoietic cell transplantation. Only in-frame clones appear in the TCRdb table, and some are missing; sequencing was by immunoSEQ multiplex PCR. The sample shows some 8,800 clones, roughly nine tenths of them seen only once. The sequencing here drew on peripheral blood mononuclear cells, taken at the time of graft-versus-host disease after allogeneic stem cell transplant. The receptor source for this set is a male patient aged 60-70 years who had an allogeneic stem cell transplant from a related donor, so the T cells may come from the graft donor. Some clones in this sample may be carry-over from other donors' samples. CDR3s include the opening cysteine and the closing phenylalanine or tryptophan. Fields, in order: D gene, V gene, J gene, clone size, CDR3 protein, CDR3 DNA. D genes are given only for firm matches. Some rows mark clone size as missing; the rest say once, few, many or name a class of expanded clone.

d_call: .; v_call: TRBV28; j_call: TRBJ1-5; clone_size: .; cdr3_aa: CASSLWGGRNQPQHF; cdr3_nt: TGTGCCAGCAGTTTATGGGGGGGGCGGAATCAGCCCCAGCATTTT
d_call: .; v_call: TRBV28; j_call: TRBJ2-7; clone_size: .; cdr3_aa: CASRPGQSYEQYF; cdr3_nt: TGTGCCAGCAGACCCGGACAGAGCTACGAGCAGTACTTC
d_call: .; v_call: TRBV28; j_call: TRBJ1-1; clone_size: .; cdr3_aa: CASSLPPGWDTEAFF; cdr3_nt: TGTGCCAGCAGTTTACCCCCAGGGTGGGACACTGAAGCTTTCTTT
d_call: .; v_call: TRBV7-2; j_call: TRBJ2-3; clone_size: .; cdr3_aa: CASSFTETGTDTQYF; cdr3_nt: TGTGCCAGCAGCTTCACAGAGACGGGCACAGATACGCAGTATTTT
d_call: .; v_call: TRBV7-8; j_call: TRBJ1-1; clone_size: .; cdr3_aa: CASSPETPNTEAFF; cdr3_nt: TGTGCCAGCAGCCCAGAGACACCGAACACTGAAGCTTTCTTT
d_call: TRBD2; v_call: TRBV4-2; j_call: TRBJ2-3; clone_size: .; cdr3_aa: CASSQDSRSGGWDTQYF; cdr3_nt: TGTGCCAGCAGCCAAGATAGTAGGAGCGGGGGCTGGGATACGCAGTATTTT
d_call: .; v_call: TRBV14; j_call: TRBJ1-4; clone_size: .; cdr3_aa: CASSQAHRVEKLFF; cdr3_nt: TGTGCCAGCAGCCAAGCCCATAGGGTTGAAAAACTGTTTTTT
d_call: .; v_call: TRBV11-2; j_call: TRBJ1-3; clone_size: .; cdr3_aa: CASSLKRAGGQLGNTIYF; cdr3_nt: TGTGCCAGCAGCTTAAAGCGGGCCGGGGGGCAGCTTGGAAACACCATATATTTT
d_call: TRBD2; v_call: TRBV7-3; j_call: TRBJ2-7; clone_size: once; cdr3_aa: CASSLFIGGYYEQYF; cdr3_nt: TGTGCCAGCAGCTTATTCATCGGGGGGTACTACGAGCAGTACTTC
d_call: .; v_call: TRBV11-3; j_call: TRBJ2-5; clone_size: .; cdr3_aa: CASSSPFPGGPEKQETQYF; cdr3_nt: TGTGCCAGCAGCTCCCCCTTCCCGGGGGGCCCGGAGAAACAAGAGACCCAGTACTTC
d_call: .; v_call: TRBV21-1; j_call: TRBJ1-1; clone_size: .; cdr3_aa: CASTPPGTGVNTEAFF; cdr3_nt: TGTGCCAGCACCCCGCCCGGGACAGGGGTGAACACTGAAGCTTTCTTT
d_call: .; v_call: TRBV6-1; j_call: TRBJ2-6; clone_size: .; cdr3_aa: CASREGSGANVLTF; cdr3_nt: TGTGCCAGCAGGGAGGGGTCTGGGGCCAACGTCCTGACTTTC
d_call: .; v_call: TRBV6-1; j_call: TRBJ2-5; clone_size: .; cdr3_aa: CASSEQGGRYF; cdr3_nt: TGTGCCAGCAGTGAACAGGGCGGGCGGTACTTC
d_call: TRBD1; v_call: TRBV6-1; j_call: TRBJ1-1; clone_size: .; cdr3_aa: CASRQTTGASEAFF; cdr3_nt: TGTGCCAGCAGACAGACTACAGGGGCCTCTGAAGCTTTCTTT
d_call: .; v_call: TRBV10-3; j_call: TRBJ1-1; clone_size: once; cdr3_aa: CAISTGMNTEAFF; cdr3_nt: TGTGCCATCAGTACAGGTATGAACACTGAAGCTTTCTTT
d_call: TRBD1; v_call: TRBV9; j_call: TRBJ2-6; clone_size: few; cdr3_aa: CASTKGTGRSGANVLTF; cdr3_nt: TGTGCCAGCACTAAAGGGACAGGCCGTTCTGGGGCCAACGTCCTGACTTTC
d_call: TRBD1; v_call: TRBV10-1; j_call: TRBJ1-2; clone_size: .; cdr3_aa: CASAQSGTGELVYGYTF; cdr3_nt: TGCGCCAGCGCACAATCTGGGACAGGGGAGTTGGTCTATGGCTACACCTTC
d_call: .; v_call: TRBV2; j_call: TRBJ1-3; clone_size: .; cdr3_aa: CASSGSVSGNTIYF; cdr3_nt: TGTGCCAGCAGTGGGTCGGTCTCTGGAAACACCATATATTTT
d_call: .; v_call: TRBV7-2; j_call: TRBJ1-5; clone_size: .; cdr3_aa: CASSTDSSNQPQHF; cdr3_nt: TGTGCCAGCAGCACCGACAGTAGCAATCAGCCCCAGCATTTT
d_call: .; v_call: TRBV11-2; j_call: TRBJ2-5; clone_size: .; cdr3_aa: CASSLLRAEPETQYF; cdr3_nt: TGTGCCAGCAGCTTATTGCGGGCGGAACCGGAGACCCAGTACTTC
d_call: .; v_call: TRBV7-2; j_call: TRBJ1-3; clone_size: .; cdr3_aa: CASSPHTGAGNTIYF; cdr3_nt: TGTGCCAGCAGCCCCCACACGGGTGCCGGAAACACCATATATTTT
d_call: TRBD2; v_call: TRBV6-6; j_call: TRBJ2-5; clone_size: .; cdr3_aa: CASSSTSGGTQETQYF; cdr3_nt: TGTGCCAGCAGTTCGACTAGCGGGGGGACGCAAGAGACCCAGTACTTC
d_call: TRBD1; v_call: TRBV2; j_call: TRBJ2-3; clone_size: .; cdr3_aa: CASRRTGTGPDTQYF; cdr3_nt: TGTGCCAGCAGACGCACCGGGACAGGGCCAGATACGCAGTATTTT
d_call: TRBD1; v_call: TRBV11-3; j_call: TRBJ2-5; clone_size: .; cdr3_aa: CASSSYRGLQETQYF; cdr3_nt: TGTGCCAGCAGTTCCTACAGGGGGCTACAAGAGACCCAGTACTTC
d_call: TRBD1; v_call: TRBV5-1; j_call: TRBJ1-3; clone_size: once; cdr3_aa: CASSLPDRGGNTIYF; cdr3_nt: TGCGCCAGCAGTTTACCAGACAGGGGTGGAAACACCATATATTTT
d_call: TRBD1; v_call: TRBV5-8; j_call: TRBJ1-6; clone_size: few; cdr3_aa: CASSLGQGGNSPLHF; cdr3_nt: TGTGCCAGCAGCTTGGGACAGGGTGGCAATTCACCCCTCCACTTT
d_call: TRBD1; v_call: TRBV28; j_call: TRBJ1-5; clone_size: .; cdr3_aa: CASSRWDRENQPQHF; cdr3_nt: TGTGCCAGCAGCAGGTGGGACAGGGAAAATCAGCCCCAGCATTTT
d_call: .; v_call: TRBV19; j_call: TRBJ2-5; clone_size: .; cdr3_aa: CASSIDWPGETQYF; cdr3_nt: TGTGCCAGTAGTATAGATTGGCCCGGAGAGACCCAGTACTTC
d_call: TRBD2; v_call: TRBV29-1; j_call: TRBJ2-5; clone_size: .; cdr3_aa: CSVGEGRWETQYF; cdr3_nt: TGCAGCGTTGGGGAGGGGCGGTGGGAGACCCAGTACTTC
d_call: .; v_call: TRBV28; j_call: TRBJ1-1; clone_size: once; cdr3_aa: CASSDGGYMNTEAFF; cdr3_nt: TGTGCCAGCAGTGACGGGGGTTATATGAACACTGAAGCTTTCTTT
d_call: TRBD2; v_call: TRBV2; j_call: TRBJ2-7; clone_size: .; cdr3_aa: CASSPLAGETYEQYF; cdr3_nt: TGTGCCAGCTCCCCACTAGCGGGCGAAACCTACGAGCAGTACTTC
d_call: .; v_call: TRBV15; j_call: TRBJ2-3; clone_size: .; cdr3_aa: CATSRGSGGGTTDTQYF; cdr3_nt: TGTGCCACCAGCAGAGGTAGTGGCGGGGGCACCACAGATACGCAGTATTTT
d_call: .; v_call: TRBV19; j_call: TRBJ1-1; clone_size: .; cdr3_aa: CAPPAVADLPNTEAFF; cdr3_nt: TGTGCCCCCCCAGCCGTGGCAGACCTACCGAACACTGAAGCTTTCTTT
d_call: TRBD1; v_call: TRBV20-1; j_call: TRBJ2-7; clone_size: .; cdr3_aa: CSARDSRQQYF; cdr3_nt: TGCAGTGCTCGGGACAGCCGACAGCAGTACTTC
d_call: .; v_call: TRBV28; j_call: TRBJ2-5; clone_size: .; cdr3_aa: CASSFYPRNYF; cdr3_nt: TGTGCCAGCAGTTTCTACCCCAGAAACTACTTC
d_call: TRBD2; v_call: TRBV5-1; j_call: TRBJ2-3; clone_size: few; cdr3_aa: CASMWTSGYTDTQYF; cdr3_nt: TGCGCCAGCATGTGGACTAGCGGGTACACAGATACGCAGTATTTT
d_call: TRBD2; v_call: TRBV18; j_call: TRBJ2-5; clone_size: .; cdr3_aa: CASSPGGQETQYF; cdr3_nt: TGTGCCAGCTCACCGGGGGGGCAAGAGACCCAGTACTTC
d_call: .; v_call: TRBV5-6; j_call: TRBJ1-6; clone_size: .; cdr3_aa: CASSRRGGDTNSPLHF; cdr3_nt: TGTGCCAGCAGCCGCCGCGGGGGGGACACTAATTCACCCCTCCACTTT
d_call: .; v_call: TRBV6-1; j_call: TRBJ2-3; clone_size: .; cdr3_aa: CATGAGILTDTQYF; cdr3_nt: TGTGCCACCGGGGCGGGGATCCTCACAGATACGCAGTATTTT
d_call: .; v_call: TRBV2; j_call: TRBJ2-7; clone_size: .; cdr3_aa: CASSQVRGQYF; cdr3_nt: TGTGCCAGCAGCCAAGTACGAGGGCAGTACTTC
d_call: .; v_call: TRBV6-1; j_call: TRBJ1-1; clone_size: .; cdr3_aa: CASSEAGINTEAFF; cdr3_nt: TGTGCCAGCAGTGAAGCGGGAATTAACACTGAAGCTTTCTTT
d_call: .; v_call: TRBV19; j_call: TRBJ2-7; clone_size: .; cdr3_aa: CATSPWDTPGEQYF; cdr3_nt: TGTGCCACCTCCCCCTGGGACACCCCGGGAGAGCAGTACTTC
d_call: .; v_call: TRBV5-6; j_call: TRBJ2-5; clone_size: .; cdr3_aa: CASSFRRSQETQYF; cdr3_nt: TGTGCCAGCAGCTTTCGGAGATCCCAAGAGACCCAGTACTTC
d_call: TRBD2; v_call: TRBV28; j_call: TRBJ2-3; clone_size: .; cdr3_aa: CASSLGLAGPEDTQYF; cdr3_nt: TGTGCCAGCAGTTTAGGGCTAGCGGGCCCGGAAGATACGCAGTATTTT
d_call: .; v_call: TRBV19; j_call: TRBJ2-7; clone_size: .; cdr3_aa: CASSIRGPYEQYF; cdr3_nt: TGTGCCAGTAGTATTCGAGGACCCTACGAGCAGTACTTC
d_call: .; v_call: TRBV28; j_call: TRBJ1-4; clone_size: .; cdr3_aa: CASSFHGGQGSEKLFF; cdr3_nt: TGTGCCAGCAGTTTTCATGGAGGGCAGGGGAGTGAAAAACTGTTTTTT
d_call: .; v_call: TRBV11-3; j_call: TRBJ2-7; clone_size: .; cdr3_aa: CASSLTFWRKPYEQYF; cdr3_nt: TGTGCCAGCAGCTTAACGTTTTGGAGAAAGCCCTACGAGCAGTACTTC
d_call: TRBD1; v_call: TRBV23-1; j_call: TRBJ1-4; clone_size: .; cdr3_aa: CASSQPLPLDRQGEKLFF; cdr3_nt: TGCGCCAGCAGTCAACCGTTACCCTTAGACAGACAGGGCGAAAAACTGTTTTTT
d_call: .; v_call: TRBV29-1; j_call: TRBJ2-5; clone_size: .; cdr3_aa: CSVEDGPETQYF; cdr3_nt: TGCAGCGTTGAAGACGGCCCTGAGACCCAGTACTTC
d_call: .; v_call: TRBV15; j_call: TRBJ1-4; clone_size: .; cdr3_aa: CATSLGGDGEKLFF; cdr3_nt: TGTGCCACCAGCCTGGGGGGGGATGGTGAAAAACTGTTTTTT
d_call: TRBD2; v_call: TRBV18; j_call: TRBJ2-3; clone_size: .; cdr3_aa: CASSRDYSSTDTQYF; cdr3_nt: TGTGCCAGCTCACGGGACTACTCTAGCACAGATACGCAGTATTTT
d_call: .; v_call: TRBV29-1; j_call: TRBJ2-3; clone_size: .; cdr3_aa: CSALGSGLVDTQYF; cdr3_nt: TGCAGCGCCCTGGGTTCGGGGCTAGTTGATACGCAGTATTTT
d_call: .; v_call: TRBV5-1; j_call: TRBJ1-4; clone_size: .; cdr3_aa: CASSNGEVANEKLFF; cdr3_nt: TGCGCCAGCTCGAACGGGGAAGTAGCTAATGAAAAACTGTTTTTT
d_call: .; v_call: TRBV6-5; j_call: TRBJ1-3; clone_size: .; cdr3_aa: CASSYSADNSGNTIYF; cdr3_nt: TGTGCCAGCAGTTACTCGGCAGACAACTCTGGAAACACCATATATTTT
d_call: TRBD2; v_call: TRBV5-5; j_call: TRBJ2-5; clone_size: .; cdr3_aa: CASSLAIQLAGGGQETQYF; cdr3_nt: TGTGCCAGCAGCTTGGCCATACAACTAGCGGGGGGGGGTCAAGAGACCCAGTACTTC
d_call: TRBD1; v_call: TRBV6-4; j_call: TRBJ2-7; clone_size: .; cdr3_aa: CASSDKRQGTYEQYF; cdr3_nt: TGTGCCAGCAGTGACAAGAGACAGGGGACCTACGAGCAGTACTTC
d_call: .; v_call: TRBV2; j_call: TRBJ1-4; clone_size: .; cdr3_aa: CASSPDTAEKLFF; cdr3_nt: TGTGCCAGCAGTCCCGACACGGCGGAAAAACTGTTTTTT
d_call: TRBD2; v_call: TRBV5-1; j_call: TRBJ2-3; clone_size: .; cdr3_aa: CASSAGAVAGASTDTQYF; cdr3_nt: TGCGCCAGCAGCGCCGGGGCTGTAGCGGGGGCCTCCACAGATACGCAGTATTTT
d_call: TRBD1; v_call: TRBV5-6; j_call: TRBJ1-2; clone_size: .; cdr3_aa: CASSEYGLGQNYGYTF; cdr3_nt: TGTGCCAGCAGCGAGTACGGCCTGGGACAGAACTATGGCTACACCTTC